These T cell receptor beta chains were read from a single sample in a study of T cell responses to AZD1222 COVID-19 vaccine. The repertoire was sequenced with immunoSEQ multiplex PCR; TCRdb's copy has only in-frame clones and lacks some. The sample consists of 150,000 to 200,000 clones, 85% to 95% of them appearing once. The source material was peripheral blood, sampled on day 0 of AZD1222 vaccination. The receptor set was obtained from an adult in good health. The CDR3 runs from the conserved cysteine through the conserved F or W. The D gene is left open where the match is weak. Clone size is given for some rows only: seen once, a few or many times, or a class if the clone is expanded.

clone size	J gene	V gene	D gene	CDR3 DNA	CDR3 protein
-	TRBJ1-3	TRBV11-3	-	TGTGCCAGCAGCTTAAAAGGGCTGGGAAACACCATATATTTT	CASSLKGLGNTIYF
once	TRBJ1-3	TRBV3-1/TRBV3-2	-	TGTGCCAGCAGCCAGGGACTGGCAGGGTCTGGAAACACCATATATTTT	CASSQGLAGSGNTIYF
once	TRBJ1-2	TRBV6-5	-	TGTGCCAGCAGTCGGGGACGGAAGAGCTATGGCTACACCTTC	CASSRGRKSYGYTF
-	TRBJ1-4	TRBV7-6	TRBD1	TGTGCCAGCAGCTTGGGGACAGGGAGGGCTGAAAAACTGTTTTTT	CASSLGTGRAEKLFF
-	TRBJ2-2	TRBV2	-	TGTGCCAGCAGTCTGACTGAACCACTGGAGCTGTTTTTT	CASSLTEPLELFF
once	TRBJ1-2	TRBV7-2	-	TGTGCCAGCAGCTTTGTGGCGGGGGTTGGAATTAACTATGGCTACACCTTC	CASSFVAGVGINYGYTF
-	TRBJ1-5	TRBV7-2	-	TGTGCCAGCAGCGTAAAGATTAGCAATCAGCCCCAGCATTTT	CASSVKISNQPQHF
-	TRBJ2-2	TRBV7-9	TRBD1	TGTGCCAGCAGCACGCAGGGACAGGGGTGGACCGGGGAGCTGTTTTTT	CASSTQGQGWTGELFF
-	TRBJ1-1	TRBV13	-	TGTGCCAGCAACAGACAGGCAAGCACTGAAGCTTTCTTT	CASNRQASTEAFF
-	TRBJ1-3	TRBV5-6	-	TGTGCCAGCAGCTCCTTACGATCCGGAAACACCATATATTTT	CASSSLRSGNTIYF
-	TRBJ2-5	TRBV10-2	TRBD1	TGCGCCAGCAGTGAGTGGACAGGGGGAGAGACCCAGTACTTC	CASSEWTGGETQYF
-	TRBJ2-2	TRBV2	-	TGTGCCAGCAGGTACACCGGGGAGCTGTTTTTT	CASRYTGELFF
-	TRBJ2-3	TRBV7-8	-	TGTGCCAGCAGCCCCACGGTGTTAGTTTCAGATACGCAGTATTTT	CASSPTVLVSDTQYF
-	TRBJ1-2	TRBV18	TRBD1	TGTGCCAGCTCACCACCGTCTCGGACAGGGGGATCCTATGGCTACACCTTC	CASSPPSRTGGSYGYTF
-	TRBJ2-1	TRBV5-1	-	TGCGCCAGCAGCTTGGGGCCGAACAATGAGCAGTTCTTC	CASSLGPNNEQFF
-	TRBJ2-7	TRBV4-1	TRBD2	TGCGCCAGCAGCCAAGAGTGGCTAGCGGGGGGAATTAACTACGAGCAGTACTTC	CASSQEWLAGGINYEQYF
-	TRBJ2-5	TRBV20-1	-	TGCAGTGCGATTCACCAAGAGACCCAGTACTTC	CSAIHQETQYF
-	TRBJ2-7	TRBV4-1	TRBD2	TGCGCCAGCAGCCAAGATCCGGTACTAGCGGGGGGGCCCTACGAGCAGTACTTC	CASSQDPVLAGGPYEQYF
-	TRBJ2-1	TRBV19	TRBD1	TGTGCCAGTAGTCCGCAGGGGGATTCCTACAATGAGCAGTTCTTC	CASSPQGDSYNEQFF
-	TRBJ2-3	TRBV15	TRBD2	TGTGCCACCAGCTTAGCGGGGGGCCAAACAGATACGCAGTATTTT	CATSLAGGQTDTQYF
-	TRBJ1-5	TRBV19	-	TGTGCCAGTAGGGATCTCGGCGGAGACAATCAGCCCCAGCATTTT	CASRDLGGDNQPQHF
-	TRBJ1-1	TRBV2	-	TGTGCCAGTCTTATGAACACTGAAGCTTTCTTT	CASLMNTEAFF
-	TRBJ1-2	TRBV6-5	TRBD1	TGTGCCAGCACCCTCGGACAGGGGTATGGCTACACCTTC	CASTLGQGYGYTF
-	TRBJ1-5	TRBV30	TRBD1	TGTGCCTGTACTTCACAGGGGAATCAGCCCCAGCATTTT	CACTSQGNQPQHF
few	TRBJ2-7	TRBV5-1	TRBD2	TGCGCCAGCAGCTTGGTTAGCGGGGGGGCCTACGAGCAGTACTTC	CASSLVSGGAYEQYF
few	TRBJ1-3	TRBV5-6	-	TGTGCCAGCAGCTTACCACAGGGATTTGGAAACACCATATATTTT	CASSLPQGFGNTIYF
-	TRBJ1-5	TRBV4-1	-	TGCGCCAGCAGCCAACAGCTACACAATCAGCCCCAGCATTTT	CASSQQLHNQPQHF
-	TRBJ1-1	TRBV20-1	-	TGCAGTGCTGGGGCGGGGACTGAAGCTTTCTTT	CSAGAGTEAFF
-	TRBJ1-2	TRBV4-2	TRBD1	TGTGCCAGCAGCCAACCAGGGACAGACCAAAACTATGGCTACACCTTC	CASSQPGTDQNYGYTF
-	TRBJ1-6	TRBV10-3	TRBD1	TGTGCCATCAGTCGCGGGGACAGCCAGAATTCACCCCTCCACTTT	CAISRGDSQNSPLHF
-	TRBJ1-3	TRBV28	-	TGTGCCAGCAGTATCAGGGGAACCTTCTCTGGAAACACCATATATTTT	CASSIRGTFSGNTIYF
-	TRBJ1-1	TRBV29-1	-	TGCAGCGTTGAAGAGATAGGGGGAGGGAACACTGAAGCTTTCTTT	CSVEEIGGGNTEAFF
-	TRBJ1-1	TRBV10-3	TRBD1	TGTGCCATCAGTGAGTCTGGACAGGGTGCGGCTTTCTTT	CAISESGQGAAFF
-	TRBJ1-2	TRBV28	TRBD1	TGTGCCAGCAGTGTCCCCGACAGGGGTTGGGGGGGCTACACCTTC	CASSVPDRGWGGYTF
-	TRBJ1-4	TRBV5-1	TRBD1	TGCGCCAGCAGCCCCAGGGGGGGCTCAGGTGAAAAACTGTTTTTT	CASSPRGGSGEKLFF
-	TRBJ1-1	TRBV5-1	-	TGCGCCAGCAGCTACGACACCCGTACGGCTTTCTTT	CASSYDTRTAFF
-	TRBJ2-3	TRBV11-2	TRBD2	TGTGCCAGCAGCCGGGGGCGCGGGGGGATTGGCACAGATACGCAGTATTTT	CASSRGRGGIGTDTQYF
-	TRBJ2-2	TRBV5-1	-	TGCGCCAGCAGGGGAGCGGACAGAACTCGGGGGGAGCTGTTTTTT	CASRGADRTRGELFF
-	TRBJ2-5	TRBV2	TRBD2	TGTGCCAGCAGTGCCTCCGGGGGGGAGACCCAGTACTTC	CASSASGGETQYF
once	TRBJ1-6	TRBV11-3	-	TGTGCCAGCAGCTTAGATGGGGCGACTTCACCCCTCCACTTT	CASSLDGATSPLHF
few	TRBJ2-5	TRBV4-1	TRBD1	TGCGCCAGCACCGACAGGGGCGCAGTGGAGACCCAGTACTTC	CASTDRGAVETQYF
-	TRBJ1-1	TRBV5-1	TRBD1	TGCGCCAGCAGCTTGGGCGGCCAGGGGGCTGGGGGGAACACTGAAGCTTTCTTT	CASSLGGQGAGGNTEAFF
-	TRBJ1-1	TRBV11-3	-	TGTGCCAGCAGCTTATACAGCCCAAACACTGAAGCTTTCTTT	CASSLYSPNTEAFF
-	TRBJ1-2	TRBV19	-	TGTGCCAGTAGAGCATCAGGACTTAACTATGGCTACACCTTC	CASRASGLNYGYTF
once	TRBJ2-3	TRBV18	TRBD1	TGTGCCAGCTCACCAGGGACAGGGCAGACAGATACGCAGTATTTT	CASSPGTGQTDTQYF
-	TRBJ1-6	TRBV6-1	TRBD1	TGTGCCAGCAGTACCTTCGACAGGGCGGGGGGGTCCCTCCACTTT	CASSTFDRAGGSLHF
-	TRBJ1-1	TRBV5-5	TRBD1	TGTGCCAGCAGCTTGGTTGGACAGGGGCTGGGTGAAGCTTTCTTT	CASSLVGQGLGEAFF
-	TRBJ2-7	TRBV6-2/TRBV6-3	TRBD2	TGTGCCAGCAGTTGGGGGGGGATCTACGAGCAGTACTTC	CASSWGGIYEQYF
-	TRBJ2-2	TRBV7-8	TRBD1	TGTGCCAGCAGCCCTCGGACAGGGCAGGCGAACACCGGGGAGCTGTTTTTT	CASSPRTGQANTGELFF
-	TRBJ1-6	TRBV7-2	TRBD1	TGTGCCAGCAGCTCTACAGGGGCGGTATCACCCCTCCACTTT	CASSSTGAVSPLHF
few	TRBJ2-1	TRBV6-5	-	TGTGCCAGCAGTTCGGGGGGCTACTACAATGAGCAGTTCTTC	CASSSGGYYNEQFF
-	TRBJ1-6	TRBV3-1/TRBV3-2	-	TGTGCCAGCAGCCAAGATCGCACAAGGTCACCCCTCCACTTT	CASSQDRTRSPLHF
-	TRBJ1-6	TRBV2	-	TGTGCCAGCAGTATCGCGGATAGGTATAATTCACCCCTCCACTTT	CASSIADRYNSPLHF
few	TRBJ1-3	TRBV9	-	TGTGCCAGCAGCACGCGGGCCTTCTCTGGAAACACCATATATTTT	CASSTRAFSGNTIYF
-	TRBJ2-7	TRBV10-3	-	TGTGCCATCAGTCAGGGACCCTACGAGCAGTACTTC	CAISQGPYEQYF
few	TRBJ1-3	TRBV5-1	-	TGCGCCAGCAGGGACGGAGACTCTGGAAACACCATATATTTT	CASRDGDSGNTIYF
-	TRBJ1-4	TRBV5-1	-	TGCGCCAGCAAGGAAACAGGAGTTAATGAAAAACTGTTTTTT	CASKETGVNEKLFF
-	TRBJ1-2	TRBV6-5	-	TGTGCCAGCAGTTACTCGAAGTCGGGTAGCTATGGCTACACCTTC	CASSYSKSGSYGYTF
-	TRBJ2-7	TRBV18	TRBD1	TGTGCCAGCTCACCCGGGACAGGAACAGCCTACGAGCAGTACTTC	CASSPGTGTAYEQYF